This T cell receptor (beta chain) appears in the sequencing data of a study of blood T cell repertoires in COVID-19. Trimming cost V 2 bases and J 0 bases, with 4 bases left between them. Germline V gives CDR1 ENHRY, CDR2 SYGVKD. The length of the CDR3 is 13 residues. Measured with immunoSEQ multiplex PCR; TCRdb has only the in-frame clones, and not every one. The sample records about 140,000 clones, 76% being singletons. This clone was seen more than once but under ten times. The source material was peripheral blood. The chain recombines TRBV10-3 with TRBJ1-2; D gene unclear. This receptor was taken from an elderly woman with active or convalescent COVID-19. In nucleotides, the CDR3 is TGTGCCATCAGTGAGGGAGCTAACTATGGCTACACCTTC. It is translated as CAISEGANYGYTF.